This TCR beta chain appears in the sequencing data of a study of blood T cell repertoires in COVID-19 (TCRdb year 2020). Some background on the complete study: The collaborator samples originated in the United States, Italy and Spain and spanned the acute and convalescent phases of COVID-19. Samples were obtained from the ongoing ImmuneRACE study (first 160 participants) and from over 1,000 subjects provided by 6 global collaborators. A freely available public database, intended as a resource for researchers studying the immune response to SARS-CoV-2, is where the repertoires were released. Sample metadata almost always included a de-identified subject ID, COVID-19 status, age in years and sex. HLA class I and class II types, where available, came from metadata supplied by the sample provider rather than from assay-based typing. Deeply sampled blood TCRbeta repertoires from subjects exposed to, actively infected with, or recovered from COVID-19 were included in the dataset. The prospective study material was composed of cDNA or gDNA derived from T cells, B-cell-depleted T cells, or PBMCs.

Per the germline V gene (reference sequence), SEHNR is the CDR1 and FQNEAQ is the CDR2. The CDR3 contains 15 residues, cysteine and phenylalanine counted. CDR3 DNA is the only sequence kept; it has 45 bases, read in frame from the first base. Trimming accounts for 6 bases at V and 7 bases at J, while the number of junction bases matched to no gene is 9. With regard to this clone: Its antigen is not yet known. No clone much larger than this one lies a single base away; base qualities are absent.

TCRbeta CDR3 regions were amplified from genomic DNA by means of the immunoSEQ Assay, a bias-controlled multiplex PCR. As for how the authors treated the data: The number of nucleated cells in each sample was estimated by amplification of reference gene primers within the assay. To quantify the absolute abundance of each unique TCRbeta CDR3 rearrangement, sequence reads were collapsed and filtered. For each sample, productive Simpson clonality was calculated as the square root of Simpson's diversity index over productive rearrangements. TCRdb took over this immuneACCESS table, retaining in-frame rearrangements with V and J assigned. Such tables are incomplete; in checked studies, under half of the missing clones stem from an unresolved V gene, and the remainder is unexplained. That table gives V, J and clone size, and the DNA gave D and trimming. Within this sample are about 310,000 clones, with more than 75% of them counted one time only. The top ten clonotypes cover around 8% of the sample.

The study at large found these results: The amount of clinical and demographic metadata varied by source and participant and was provided uncurated.

Another Seattle source contributed samples from volunteer blood donors who had recovered from COVID-19. Each collaborating institution followed its own protocols to collect whole blood in K2EDTA tubes. For TCRbeta analysis, collaborator samples were shipped as frozen whole blood, as isolated PBMCs, or as DNA extracted from either sample type. The source of this sequence is a woman in her 50s who had recovered from COVID-19. Sequencing input: peripheral blood. The chain couples TRBV7-9 to TRBJ1-4; 9 bases in the junction line up with TRBD1. The nucleotide sequence reads TGTGCCAGCAGTTTCCGCGGGACAGGGAGTGAAAAACTGTTTTTT. The translation is CASSFRGTGSEKLFF.